This section outlines one T cell receptor beta chain sequence together with its context. Its antigen is still unknown. The record has no base qualities; no much larger clone is one base away. This sample was included in a study of OX40 agonist ivuxolimab in advanced cancers. Regarding the complete study: Ivuxolimab was a fully human IgG2 agonistic monoclonal antibody targeting the costimulatory receptor OX40 (CD134). Intravenous ivuxolimab was administered to patients every 2 weeks at six dose levels: 0.01, 0.1, 0.3, 1.5, 3 and 10 mg/kg. Of the 52 patients in dose escalation, approximately 20 had hepatocellular carcinoma, approximately 15 had melanoma, 9 had renal cell carcinoma and 9 had head and neck cancer. The dose-escalation cohort was 82.7% male with a mean age of about 65 years, ranging from about 23 to 85. Patients were allowed to have had prior anti-PD-1, anti-PD-L1 or anti-CTLA-4 therapy, and 30% to 40% of the dose-escalation patients had been treated with checkpoint inhibitors. Three dose-escalation patients achieved partial responses, one with hepatocellular carcinoma and two with cutaneous melanoma. Peripheral TCRbeta sequencing was intended to test whether TCR sequence diversity was altered and clonal T-cell expansion was caused by ivuxolimab. The paper covers the monotherapy dose-escalation part of the phase I ivuxolimab trial, which included N ≈ 50 patients.

The trial excluded patients who had a history of autoimmune disease or who were on systemic immunosuppression. Peripheral blood for TCR sequencing was drawn from every dose cohort at baseline, at cycle 4 day 1 and at cycle 7 day 1. The samples were drawn from a first-in-human, open-label, multicenter phase I dose-escalation trial of ivuxolimab. The trial enrolled adults with locally advanced or metastatic head and neck squamous cell, hepatocellular, melanoma or renal cell carcinoma. Before TCR sequencing, CD4+ T cells and CD8+ T cells were sorted from peripheral blood as separate populations. For sequencing of the TCRbeta CDR3 region, genomic DNA was extracted from the sorted cells. The immunoSEQ Assay was used for sequencing of TCRbeta CDR3 regions. TCRdb stores this immuneACCESS table with in-frame sequences only. Part of the clones is absent; in the studies checked, under half of the shortfall reflects unresolved V genes, and no reason is known for the rest. Across this sample there are some 72,000 clones, with 92% seen only once. The ten top clones hold around 0.53% of the sample.

Study-level results and caveats: After ivuxolimab, CD8+ T cells had more expanded clones than CD4+ T cells on average. At doses of 0.1 to 3.0 mg/kg, clonal expansion of both CD4+ and CD8+ blood T cells was observed from baseline to week 6. In the 0.1-3.0 mg/kg groups, partial responders were among the patients with the lowest normalized peripheral clonal expansion, particularly in CD8+ T cells. Which antigens the clonally expanded peripheral T cells were specific for was not determined. Low levels of normalized T-cell clonal expansion were also shown by some nonresponding patients.

The CDR3 goes from the cysteine to the phenylalanine over 12 residues. Just CDR3 DNA is preserved here, 36 bases in frame from base 1. The germline V gene yields SQVTM for CDR1 and ANQGSEA for CDR2. The V and J ends are trimmed by 6 bases and 1 base, leaving 9 bases between them. In this chain, TRBV29-1 is recombined with TRBJ2-5, with a weak D call of TRBD2 (6 bases match). The receptor's source is an adult with an advanced solid tumor such as melanoma, head and neck, liver or kidney cancer. The sample was CD4+ or CD8+ T cells sorted from blood, taken in a trial of the OX40 agonist ivuxolimab. The CDR3 has the sequence CSVRDSQETQYF. The DNA sequence is given as TGCAGCGTCCGGGACTCCCAAGAGACCCAGTACTTC.